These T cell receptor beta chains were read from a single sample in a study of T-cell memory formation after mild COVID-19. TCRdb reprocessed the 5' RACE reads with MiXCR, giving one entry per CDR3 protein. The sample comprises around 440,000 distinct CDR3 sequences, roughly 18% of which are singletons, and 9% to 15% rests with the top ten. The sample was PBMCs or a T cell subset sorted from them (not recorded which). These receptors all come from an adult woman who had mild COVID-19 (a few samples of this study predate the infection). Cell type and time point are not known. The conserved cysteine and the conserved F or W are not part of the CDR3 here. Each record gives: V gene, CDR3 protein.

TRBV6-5 ASSYSTASYNEQF
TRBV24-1 ATSAPPGGELF
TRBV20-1 SALRTSTNEQF
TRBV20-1 SARDSRLDRPYEQY
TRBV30 AWAVGGNTEAF
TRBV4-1 ASSQQPGTGVYEQY
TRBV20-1 SARRLAIPYNEQF
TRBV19 ASRQGLPYNEQF
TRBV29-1 SVRDAQETQY
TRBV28 ASQFGLAGQRPQH
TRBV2 ASSETWVKQF
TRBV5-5 ASSLAEVDLSSYEQY
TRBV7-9 ASSSSGRAVQWDEQF
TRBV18 ASSPRGAYYNEQF
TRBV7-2 ASSPRQERYEQY
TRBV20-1 SASGGRGTGELF
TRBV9 ASSPSPGQAAYEQY
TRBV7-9 ASSFKGSTDTQY
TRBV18 ASSHDRNYGYT
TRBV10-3 AIQGQPNTEAF
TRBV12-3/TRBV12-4 ASSLGAGVQY
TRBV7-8 ASSSPEDRVSRRTNTEAF
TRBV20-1 SASRGDTEAF
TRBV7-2 ASSLGGRRQETQY
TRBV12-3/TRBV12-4 ASTLYATNEKLF
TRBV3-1 ASSQQYSEQY
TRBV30 ARQVYGELF
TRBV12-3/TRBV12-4 ASGDSGSLTDTQY
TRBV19 ASSIWGARQPQH
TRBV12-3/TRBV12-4 ASTSGGQPQH
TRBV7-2 ASSGYTDTQY
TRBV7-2 ASSTDGANYGYT
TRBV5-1 ASSSGVGGRTMHEQF
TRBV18 ASSPPLSGNEQF
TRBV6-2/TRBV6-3 ASKGGITGYT
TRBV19 ASSSNRGRQQY
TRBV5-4 ASSLDHGQPQH
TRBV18 ASSRNSNAGANVLT
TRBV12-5 ASGLGYFVGGETQY
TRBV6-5 ASSYTGANSGNTIY
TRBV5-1 ASSLPSGTTNEKLF
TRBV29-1 SVLEARGYTGELF
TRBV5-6 ASSLSGTGGWETQY
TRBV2 ASRLLGTGAAEGEKLF
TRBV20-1 SARETRDGITVWGTDTQY
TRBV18 ASSPSRTRDVTGELF
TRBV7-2 ASSLTGTGSLGGNQPQH
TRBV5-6 ASSSLVTSTDTQY
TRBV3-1 ASSTGGRNEQY
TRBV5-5 ASIVGQGRTGELF
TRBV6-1 ASSEAPTLAGGTDTQY
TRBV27 ASSTYPWDPDSGELF
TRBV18 ASSPPGTGVDGYT
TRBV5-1 ASSSPTDNYGYT
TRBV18 ASSPKGAIDQPQH
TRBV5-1 ASSQPGNEQF
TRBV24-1 ATSDTSPNQPQH